Listed below are T cell receptor beta chains from one sample, sequenced in a study of shared clonotypes between healthy human individuals. Assay used: immunoSEQ multiplex PCR; TCRdb lists only in-frame clones, some missing. Of approximately 2,000,000 clones in the sample, 92% were seen once. The sample taken for sequencing was naive CD4+ T cells from PBMCs. The receptors shown here come from a man aged 18 to 29 in good health. Some clones in this sample may be carry-over from other donors' samples. CDR3s leave out the opening cysteine and the closing phenylalanine or tryptophan. Where a row states a size, it is once, few, many or the class of an expanded clone; other rows omit it.

CDR3 protein	V gene	J gene	clone size
ASSLGLAGYNEQF	TRBV5-1	TRBJ2-1	few
AIRTSGATDTQY	TRBV10-3	TRBJ2-3	NA
ASSSSTGGGYT	TRBV7-3	TRBJ1-2	NA
ASSHLFRGPYEQY	TRBV14	TRBJ2-7	once
ASSWTSGSADTQY	TRBV7-3	TRBJ2-3	NA
ASAPKGQRKPF	TRBV7-2	TRBJ1-1	NA
ASSPFPYNEQF	TRBV11-2	TRBJ2-1	once
ASSLVRGEKLF	TRBV7-2	TRBJ1-4	NA
ASSVDSGQFYNEQF	TRBV9	TRBJ2-1	NA
ASSSPTAPNTEAF	TRBV28	TRBJ1-1	NA
ASSLQVAANYGYT	TRBV9	TRBJ1-2	NA
SARSVGETQY	TRBV29-1	TRBJ2-5	NA
ASSPTPGSQEQF	TRBV5-1	TRBJ2-1	NA
ASSGGSRNTGELF	TRBV7-2	TRBJ2-2	NA
ASTETRVQSTDTQY	TRBV6-6	TRBJ2-3	NA
ASSEQVISGYEQY	TRBV2	TRBJ2-7	NA
ASSYSGQGAGKQY	TRBV6-5	TRBJ2-7	NA
ASSADAYNEQF	TRBV7-3	TRBJ2-1	NA
ASSPAVDEQF	TRBV5-4	TRBJ2-1	NA
SASSYNEQF	TRBV20-1	TRBJ2-1	NA
ASSLKSASSGELF	TRBV7-2	TRBJ2-2	NA
ASAISGNTIY	TRBV11-2	TRBJ1-3	NA
ASSQIAGTSPETQY	TRBV7-6	TRBJ2-5	NA
ASAPLVTEAF	TRBV28	TRBJ1-1	NA
ASSLERGNTDTQY	TRBV7-9	TRBJ2-3	NA
ASSLSGSGANVLT	TRBV5-4	TRBJ2-6	NA
ATRLAGGSEQY	TRBV6-5	TRBJ2-7	NA
AWRTGGGSEAF	TRBV30	TRBJ1-1	NA
ASSQAGTGGSGNTIY	TRBV4-1	TRBJ1-3	NA
ASSPGTSGTYGEQY	TRBV7-3	TRBJ2-7	NA